These 8 T cell receptor beta chains share one sample of origin, sequenced in a study of T-cell reconstitution after alpha-beta-depleted transplantation in children. The authors prepared the TCRbeta library with unique molecular identifiers. TCRdb used MiXCR to reprocess the PCR reads, holding one entry per CDR3 protein. This sample has roughly 220,000 distinct CDR3 sequences; about 8.8% occur once, and the top ten carry about 4.8%. The specimen comprised PBMCs from the stem cell graft donor, sampled from the stem cell graft. The receptors were gathered from a human donor who donated a stem cell graft to a child with SCID.

The table lists this clonotype with many counts. This chain joins TRBV5-1 and TRBJ2-7; no firm D call. V lost 0 bases and J lost 6, with 10 bases in between. This CDR3 comprises 13 residues. Germline CDR1 reads SGHRS; CDR2 reads YFSETQ. The CDR3 DNA reads as TGCGCCAGCAGCTTGGAGGTAGGTGGCGAGCAGTACTTC. Residues: CASSLEVGGEQYF.

This clonotype has more than one count but fewer than ten. The V call is TRBV7-9, the J call TRBJ1-3; the D is unclear. This CDR3 is 15 amino acids long. The V end was cut by 4 bases, the J end by 0 bases, with 10 bases between. Germline CDR1 SEHNR, CDR2 FQNEAQ (reference sequence). CDR3 nucleotides: TGTGCCAGCAGCTCCCGGGCCCTCTCTGGAAACACCATATATTTT. Its protein is CASSSRALSGNTIYF.

Turning to this clonotype: A much larger clone differs by one base, so this may be a read error. The chain has TRBV3-1 and TRBJ2-2, with TRBD1 matching over 7 bases. The CDR3 extends over 17 amino acids. Germline values: CDR1 LGHDT, CDR2 YNNKEL (reference sequence). The ends lost 3 bases at V and 4 bases at J; junction bases unmatched: 11. In nucleotides, the CDR3 is TGTGCCAGCAGCCAGACGCCGGCCTGGGACAGCACCGGGGAGCTGTTTTTT. Protein: CASSQTPAWDSTGELFF.

This clonotype has at least ten counts. This chain joins TRBV5-5 and TRBJ1-1; D remains unclear. V was clipped by 0 bases and J by 3 bases, with 12 bases between them. Per the germline V gene, CDR1 is SGHKS and CDR2 is YYEKEE (reference sequence). The CDR3 has 15 amino acids. The CDR3 reads CASSLGVVGYTEAFF. CDR3 coding DNA: TGTGCCAGCAGCTTGGGAGTCGTTGGTTACACTGAAGCTTTCTTT.

This chain uses TRBV12-3 or TRBV12-4 with TRBJ2-3; D uncertain. This CDR3 has 12 amino acids. Trimming removed 1 base at V and 11 bases at J, with 10 bases between. CDR3 sequence reads: CASSLVPGGQYF. The CDR3 nucleotides read TGTGCCAGCAGTTTAGTACCTGGTGGGCAGTATTTT.

This clonotype has ten or more counts. V gene TRBV20-1 combines with J gene TRBJ2-7; tentative D call: TRBD1 (6 bases). The CDR3 consists of 12 residues. Germline V lookup: CDR1 DFQATT, CDR2 SNEGSKA (reference sequence). V was pared by 2 bases and J by 3 bases, with 8 bases between. This CDR3 is CSARKDSYEQYF. The CDR3 region has the DNA TGCAGTGCTAGAAAGGACAGCTACGAGCAGTACTTC.

V and J are TRBV10-3 and TRBJ2-5; 7 bases match TRBD1. CDR1 is ENHRY, CDR2 SYGVKD, per germline. The ends lost 11 bases at V and 1 base at J; junction bases unmatched: 10. The CDR3 covers 14 residues. The CDR3 region is CAVSGTDLQETQYF. The CDR3 nucleotides read TGTGCCGTCTCCGGGACAGATCTCCAAGAGACCCAGTACTTC.

The chain has TRBV5-4 and TRBJ2-7; D ambiguous. Germline V gene data show CDR1 as SGHNT and CDR2 as YYREEE (reference sequence). This CDR3 is 14 amino acids long. Trimming stripped 3 bases from V and 2 bases from J, with 12 bases between. CDR3 bases: TGTGCCAGCAGCTCCTCCTTAAAGACCTACGAGCAGTACTTC. It encodes CASSSSLKTYEQYF.